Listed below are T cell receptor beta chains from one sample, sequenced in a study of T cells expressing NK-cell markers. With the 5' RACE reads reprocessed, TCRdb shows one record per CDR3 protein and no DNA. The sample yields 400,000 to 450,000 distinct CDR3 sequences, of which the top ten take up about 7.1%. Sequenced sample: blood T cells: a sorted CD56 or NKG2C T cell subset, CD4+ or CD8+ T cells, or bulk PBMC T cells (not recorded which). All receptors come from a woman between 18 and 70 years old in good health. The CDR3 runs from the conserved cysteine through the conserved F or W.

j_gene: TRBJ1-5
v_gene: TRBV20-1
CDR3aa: CSARTTKGSNQPQHF

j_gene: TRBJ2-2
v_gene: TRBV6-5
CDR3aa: CASSYSNTRSGELFF

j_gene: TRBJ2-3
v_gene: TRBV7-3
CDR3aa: CASSPRPWGGSDTQYF

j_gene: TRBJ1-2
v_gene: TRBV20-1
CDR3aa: CSAPGGGFMYGYTF

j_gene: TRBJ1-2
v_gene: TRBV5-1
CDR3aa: CASSVEQGAYTF

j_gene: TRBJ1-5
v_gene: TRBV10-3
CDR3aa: CAISPGQGANQPQHF

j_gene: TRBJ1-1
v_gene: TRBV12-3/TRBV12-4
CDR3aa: CASSPDRHQTEAFF

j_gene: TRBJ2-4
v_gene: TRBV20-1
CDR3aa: CSAGEGTSPKNIQYF

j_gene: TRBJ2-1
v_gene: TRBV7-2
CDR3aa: CASSWGQGGNEQFF

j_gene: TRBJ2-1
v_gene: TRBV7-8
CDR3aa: CASWRGSNEQFF

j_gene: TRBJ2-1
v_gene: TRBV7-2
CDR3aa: CASSLRSGGSSYNEQFF

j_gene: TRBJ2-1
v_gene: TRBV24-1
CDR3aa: CATRERSSSEQFF

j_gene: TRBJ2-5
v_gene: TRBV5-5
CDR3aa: CASSLDVNQETQYF

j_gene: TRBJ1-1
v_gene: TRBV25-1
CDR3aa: CASSDLPGQGANTEAFF

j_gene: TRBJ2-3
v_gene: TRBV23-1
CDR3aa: CASSQTTGYGRTDTQYF

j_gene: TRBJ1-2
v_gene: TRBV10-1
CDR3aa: CASSDRNNYGYTF

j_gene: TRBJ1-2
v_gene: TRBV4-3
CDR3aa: CASSRASGDGYTF

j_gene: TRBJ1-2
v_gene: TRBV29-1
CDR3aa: CSVPPGQGGYTF

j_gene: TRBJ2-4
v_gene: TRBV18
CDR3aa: CASSSGQTLAKNIQYF

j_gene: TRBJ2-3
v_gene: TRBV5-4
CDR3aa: CASSYDTITDTQYF

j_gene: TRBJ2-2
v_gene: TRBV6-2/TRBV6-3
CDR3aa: CASSYTGGGYTGELFF

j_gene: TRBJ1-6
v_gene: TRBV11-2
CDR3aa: CASSHQGGAGSYNSPLHF

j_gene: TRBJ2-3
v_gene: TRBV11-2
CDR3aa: CASSTSGTPVDTQYF

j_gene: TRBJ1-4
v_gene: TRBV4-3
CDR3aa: CASSQQAAENEKLFF

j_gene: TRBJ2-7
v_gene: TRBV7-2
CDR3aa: CASSQPGVSYEQYF

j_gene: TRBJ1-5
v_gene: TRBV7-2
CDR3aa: CASSLWPDRGNQPQHF

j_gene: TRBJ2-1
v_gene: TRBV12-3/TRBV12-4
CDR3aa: CASRRGEGEQFF

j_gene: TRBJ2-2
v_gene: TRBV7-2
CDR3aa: CASRPWGVDTGELFF

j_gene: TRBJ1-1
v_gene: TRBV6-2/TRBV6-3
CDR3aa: CASSPLGQVNTEAFF

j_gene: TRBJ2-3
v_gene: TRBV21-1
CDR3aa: CASSKGAQVDDTQYF

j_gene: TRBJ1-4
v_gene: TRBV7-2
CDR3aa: CASSLTGTNEKLFF

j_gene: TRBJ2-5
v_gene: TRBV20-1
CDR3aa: CSARNEGLSETQYF

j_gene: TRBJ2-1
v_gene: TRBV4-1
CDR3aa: CASSPGTSGERNEQFF

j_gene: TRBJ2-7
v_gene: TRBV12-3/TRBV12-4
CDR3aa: CASSRGVGQITGEQYF

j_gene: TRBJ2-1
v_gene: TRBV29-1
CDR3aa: CSVEVVNEQFF

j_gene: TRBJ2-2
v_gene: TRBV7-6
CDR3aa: CASSRRQGGANTGELFF

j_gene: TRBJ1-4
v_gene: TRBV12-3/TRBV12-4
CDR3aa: CASKPEPATNEKLFF

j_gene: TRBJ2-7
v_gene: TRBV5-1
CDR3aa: CASSLLAGLSYEQYF

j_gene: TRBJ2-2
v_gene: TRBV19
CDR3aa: CATEKGLLKTGELFF

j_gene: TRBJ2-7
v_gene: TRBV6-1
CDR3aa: CASSGAHSYEQYF

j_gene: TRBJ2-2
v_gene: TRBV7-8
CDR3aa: CASSLMTGTGELFF

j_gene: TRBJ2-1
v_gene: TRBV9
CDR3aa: CASSVYGLANYNEQFF

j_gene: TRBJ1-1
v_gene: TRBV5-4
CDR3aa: CASSLKYRVSEAFF